These 30 T cell receptor beta chains were sequenced from one sample in a study of type 1 regulatory T cells (dated by TCRdb to 2020 to 2022). Sequencing was performed on an Illumina MiSeq. The public sequencing data were trimmed at Q25 with fastp and processed into clonotypes with MiXCR by TCRdb, which kept only in-frame beta chains. Identical CDR3 protein sequences are pooled into one entry, listed with their most common genes and DNA. The table for this sample lists more than 60,000 distinct CDR3 sequences; approximately 60% of them were counted only once. The ten biggest clones cover approximately 2% of the sample. Their cognate antigens are unknown. Sequencing input: cultured non-Tr1 T cells, either the whole culture or a sorted T cell fraction (not recorded which). Sample cell subset or site, as interpreted from the label and publication: non-Tr1 population from the T-allo10 product. The origin of the receptors is a human donor in good health.

CDR3 sequence: CASSLWGGEGYTF. The CDR3 DNA sequence: TGTGCCAGCAGTTTATGGGGGGGAGAAGGCTACACCTTC. The rearrangement links TRBV27 to TRBJ1-2; perhaps TRBD1 as D (5 bases). The V gene's germline CDR1 is MNHEY and CDR2 SMNVEV (reference sequence). This CDR3 has 13 amino acids. Deletions cut 1 base from V and 8 bases from J, with 11 bases between.

This clonotype was observed many times. The chain carries TRBV2 and TRBJ1-1, with D unclear. Trimming pared 1 base from V and 1 base from J, leaving 4 bases between. CDR3 size: 13 residues. Germline values: CDR1 SNHLY, CDR2 FYNNEI. The CDR3 reads CASSEGENTEAFF. In nucleotides, the CDR3 is TGTGCCAGCAGTGAAGGGGAGAACACTGAAGCTTTCTTT.

This clonotype is labeled as medium-sized (0.01 to 0.1%). The rearrangement links TRBV7-2 to TRBJ2-5; TRBD2 aligns across 8 bases. This CDR3 spans 16 amino acids. V shed 1 base, J shed 1 base, and the junction held 5 bases outside the gene matches. Germline V gives CDR1 SGHTA, CDR2 FQGNSA. CDR3 DNA sequence: TGTGCCAGCAGCTTAGGTTCGGGAGGGGGCCAAGAGACCCAGTACTTC. Translated, it gives CASSLGSGGGQETQYF.

The chain employs TRBV7-2 and TRBJ2-2; D is ambiguous. The CDR3 is 14 amino acids. Germline CDR1 and CDR2: SGHTA and FQGNSA. Trimming cost V 7 bases and J 4 bases, with 13 bases left between them. CDR3 in amino acids: CASNDDLVTGELFF. For the CDR3, the DNA is TGTGCCAGCAACGACGATTTGGTCACCGGGGAGCTGTTTTTT.

The chain combines TRBV20-1 with TRBJ2-3, with TRBD2 identical over 14 bases. After removal of 5 bases from V and 6 bases from J, the junction contained 16 bases not matched to a gene. This CDR3 spans 18 amino acids. Germline CDR1 DFQATT, CDR2 SNEGSKA (reference sequence). CDR3 in DNA: TGCAGTGCTCTGCCGTCTATCCGACTAGCGGGAGGGTTGGATACGCAGTATTTT. Amino acid sequence: CSALPSIRLAGGLDTQYF.

This clonotype appeared a few times. Here the CDR3 reads CSARGTSGYNEQFF. The CDR3 DNA reads TGCAGTGCTAGGGGGACTAGCGGATACAATGAGCAGTTCTTC. The V call is TRBV20-1, the J call TRBJ2-1, with 11 bases aligning to TRBD2. Germline V gene lookup returns CDR1 DFQATT and CDR2 SNEGSKA (reference sequence). Trimming at V came to 3 bases and at J to 4 bases, leaving 2 bases not matched to a gene. The CDR3 loop spans 14 amino acids.

V usage is TRBV11-3 and J usage is TRBJ1-1, with 7 bases lining up with TRBD1. V shed 5 bases and J 8 bases; nucleotides not matched to a gene: 14. The germline V gene has CDR1 SGHNT and CDR2 YENEEA. The CDR3 spans 15 residues. The CDR3 sequence is CASSLSTGQAQEAFF. The CDR3 region has the DNA TGTGCCAGCAGCCTAAGCACCGGACAGGCCCAAGAAGCTTTCTTT.

This chain joins TRBV7-9 and TRBJ2-7, with 9 nucleotides matching TRBD2. V gave up 6 bases and J gave up 5 bases; unmatched junction bases: 5. This CDR3 has 13 residues. Germline CDR1 SEHNR, CDR2 FQNEAQ (reference sequence). DNA for the CDR3: TGTGCCAGCAGTAGCGGGAGAAGCGACGAGCAGTACTTC. Protein: CASSSGRSDEQYF.

The CDR3 nucleotides are TGTGCCAGCAGTTCCGATACAGGGCTAACCGATGGCTACACCTTC. Translated, it gives CASSSDTGLTDGYTF. This chain connects TRBV6-6 to TRBJ1-2, with D perhaps matching TRBD1 (6 bases). The CDR3 runs 15 residues. The V gene lost 4 bases and the J gene lost 6 bases, with 18 bases spanning the gap. Germline V CDR1 and CDR2: MNHNY, SVGAGI (reference sequence).

This chain joins TRBV20-1 and TRBJ2-3; 10 nucleotides agree with TRBD2. CDR3 length: 15 amino acids. Germline CDR1 DFQATT, CDR2 SNEGSKA (reference sequence). V shed 3 bases, J shed 4 bases, and the junction held 7 bases outside the gene matches. DNA of the CDR3: TGCAGTGCTAGTAGTCGGCTAGCGGGAGCAGATACGCAGTATTTT. It codes for CSASSRLAGADTQYF.

This clonotype was seen more than once but under ten times. The V gene is TRBV7-9, the J gene TRBJ2-1; maybe TRBD1 (6 bases). V was clipped by 0 bases and J by 10 bases, with 13 bases between them. This CDR3 spans 14 amino acids. From germline, CDR1 is SEHNR and CDR2 FQNEAQ (reference sequence). The chain's CDR3 is CASSLAGAGREQFF. The CDR3 nucleotides read TGTGCCAGCAGCTTAGCGGGGGCAGGCCGCGAGCAGTTCTTC.

The rearrangement joins TRBV9 to TRBJ2-3; possibly TRBD1 for D (5 bases). The CDR3 covers 14 residues. Trimming took 4 bases from V and 1 from J, leaving 10 bases between them. From germline, CDR1 is SGDLS and CDR2 YYNGEE. This chain's CDR3 is CASSPQTGTDTQYF. CDR3 nucleotide sequence: TGTGCCAGCAGCCCTCAGACAGGCACAGATACGCAGTATTTT.

The chain uses TRBV7-9 and TRBJ2-3; 8 bases agree with TRBD2. In germline, CDR1 is SEHNR, CDR2 FQNEAQ (reference sequence). The ends lost 5 bases at V and 0 bases at J; junction bases unmatched: 4. CDR3 length: 15 residues. The CDR3 DNA reads TGTGCCAGCAGCGACAGACTAGCGAGCACAGATACGCAGTATTTT. The encoded protein is CASSDRLASTDTQYF.

This clonotype was detected a few times. This sequence joins TRBV11-2 and TRBJ1-3, with D maybe TRBD1 (5 bases). Trimming took 5 bases from V and 2 from J, leaving 16 bases between them. The CDR3 has 16 amino acids. Germline CDR1 is SGHAT and CDR2 is FQNNGV. CDR3 coding DNA: TGTGCCAGCAGCGTAAAGACAGCTTTTACTGGAAACACCATATATTTT. Protein sequence: CASSVKTAFTGNTIYF.

The chain joins TRBV12-3 or TRBV12-4 to TRBJ2-2, with D perhaps matching TRBD1 (7 bases). The CDR3 contains 16 residues. The ends were cut back, 7 bases at V and 1 base at J, with 16 bases in the middle. The CDR3 loop reads CASTEGGQMNTGELFF. CDR3 in DNA: TGTGCCAGCACCGAGGGGGGACAGATGAACACCGGGGAGCTGTTTTTT.

The CDR3 reads CASTRTDGQVISSGGVNEQFF. The CDR3 nucleotides read TGTGCCAGCACCAGAACCGACGGACAGGTCATAAGTAGCGGGGGAGTTAATGAGCAGTTCTTC. This sequence joins TRBV6-2 or TRBV6-3 and TRBJ2-1; 9 positions agree with TRBD2. The V gene end was trimmed by 7 bases and the J gene end by 7 bases; junction bases not matched to a gene: 29. This CDR3 has 21 residues. Per germline, CDR1 MNHEY and CDR2 SVGEGT.

V usage is TRBV14 and J usage is TRBJ1-1; no firm D call. The germline V gene encodes CDR1 SGHDN and CDR2 FVKESK. V was pared by 0 bases and J by 1 base, with 3 bases between. The CDR3 loop spans 13 amino acids. The CDR3 bases are TGTGCCAGCAGCCAAGACCAGAACACTGAAGCTTTCTTT. Residues: CASSQDQNTEAFF.

In the case of this clonotype: The junction departs from the called germline gene at one end, perhaps through a read error. This chain links TRBV12-3 or TRBV12-4 with TRBJ2-3; 7 bases fit TRBD2. The CDR3 runs 19 residues. For the CDR3, the DNA is TGTGACAGCAGTCCCCGAGAGCCCGGCGGGAGCCCCTATACAGATACGCAGTATTTT. Encoded protein: CDSSPREPGGSPYTDTQYF.

This clonotype was counted between two and nine times. V usage is TRBV5-4 and J usage is TRBJ2-5; D is perhaps TRBD2 (7 bases). In germline, CDR1 is SGHNT, CDR2 YYREEE (reference sequence). The CDR3 spans 14 residues. The ends were cut back, 5 bases at V and 2 bases at J, with 13 bases in the middle. CDR3 nucleotide sequence: TGTGCCAGCAGAAAAGGGGGGGGACAAGAGACCCAGTACTTC. This codes for CASRKGGGQETQYF.

V is TRBV20-1 and J is TRBJ2-4; 8 nucleotides align to TRBD2. The CDR3 sequence is 11 residues long. From germline, CDR1 is DFQATT and CDR2 SNEGSKA (reference sequence). V gave up 3 bases and J gave up 16 bases; unmatched junction bases: 8. The CDR3 here is CSARERELAYF. CDR3 bases: TGCAGTGCTAGGGAGCGGGAGCTTGCATACTTC.

This clonotype was counted only a few times. The chain links TRBV12-3 or TRBV12-4 to TRBJ2-3; D might be TRBD1 (5 bases). The CDR3 length is 12 residues. Trimming took 6 bases from V and 7 from J, leaving 11 bases between them. As DNA, the CDR3 is TGTGCCAGCAGCCGCGACAGTTATACGCAGTATTTT. Amino acid sequence: CASSRDSYTQYF.

This clonotype was found a few times. This chain uses TRBV20-1 with TRBJ1-3, with D unclear. The V and J ends lost 0 bases and 0 bases respectively, with 6 bases between them. The CDR3 length is 14 residues. Germline-derived CDR1 and CDR2 are DFQATT and SNEGSKA (reference sequence). CDR3 coding DNA: TGCAGTGCTAGAGATCCGAGCTCTGGAAACACCATATATTTT. Translation gives CSARDPSSGNTIYF.

This clonotype was detected a few times. The CDR3 nucleotides read TGCGCCAGCAGCTTACAGGGGATTAGGCAAGAGACCCAGTACTTC. This sequence encodes CASSLQGIRQETQYF. The chain couples TRBV5-1 to TRBJ2-5, with 7 positions matching TRBD1. The CDR3 contains 15 residues. V shed 2 bases and J 2 bases; nucleotides not matched to a gene: 6. Germline V CDR1 and CDR2: SGHRS, YFSETQ.

This clonotype was recorded a few times. The chain has TRBV7-3 and TRBJ2-3; 7 nucleotides agree with TRBD2. Germline V CDR1 and CDR2: SGHTA, FQGTGA. After removal of 5 bases from V and 0 bases from J, the junction contained 8 bases not matched to a gene. The CDR3 covers 16 residues. The CDR3 here is CASSPAGGGSTDTQYF. The DNA of the CDR3 is TGTGCCAGCAGCCCTGCGGGCGGGGGAAGCACAGATACGCAGTATTTT.

The J gene is TRBJ2-7, the V gene TRBV20-1; D perhaps matches TRBD2 (5 bases). The CDR3 contains 14 residues. CDR1 DFQATT and CDR2 SNEGSKA come from the germline V gene (reference sequence). Trimming removed 3 bases from V and 7 bases from J, with 19 bases in between. The CDR3 DNA reads TGCAGTGCTAGGGGTTTGGGAGCCCCCGGGGAGCAGTACTTC. Amino acids: CSARGLGAPGEQYF.

The gene calls are TRBV24-1 and TRBJ1-1; D gene uncertain. The germline gives CDR1 KGHDR, CDR2 SFDVKD. The V and J ends lost 4 bases and 6 bases respectively, with 17 bases between them. The CDR3 is 15 amino acids. CDR3 amino acids: CATSERRNPPPEAFF. The CDR3 DNA reads as TGTGCCACCAGTGAGCGTCGGAACCCGCCCCCTGAAGCTTTCTTT.

J is TRBJ2-3 and V is TRBV10-2; possible D gene TRBD2, 6 bases. From germline, CDR1 is WSHSY and CDR2 SAAADI. The V gene lost 6 bases and the J gene lost 2 bases, with 15 bases spanning the gap. The CDR3 sequence is 15 residues long. CDR3 residues: CASREGAGITDTQYF. CDR3 DNA: TGCGCCAGCAGGGAGGGTGCGGGGATCACAGATACGCAGTATTTT.

The chain is built from TRBV5-1 and TRBJ2-5; 10 bases agree with TRBD2. Looked up from germline, CDR1 is SGHRS and CDR2 is YFSETQ. CDR3 length: 16 residues. V dropped 0 bases and J dropped 4; count of bases not matched to a gene: 6. The CDR3 DNA reads TGCGCCAGCAGCTTGGGTGCTAGCGGGAGCAGAGAGACCCAGTACTTC. It specifies CASSLGASGSRETQYF. The full variable domain, its missing parts supplied by reference TRBV5-1 and TRBJ2-5, is KAGVTQTPRYLIKTRGQQVTLSCSPISGHRSVSWYQQTPGQGLQFLFEYFSETQRNKGNFPGRFSGRQFSNSRSEMNVSTLELGDSALYLCASSLGASGSRETQYFGPGTRLLVL.

This clonotype has at least ten counts. The chain has TRBV20-1 and TRBJ2-1; a weak D match, TRBD2 (6 bases). The CDR3 spans 13 residues. The V end lost 1 base, the J end lost 7 bases, and 11 bases lay between the germline ends. Looked up from germline, CDR1 is DFQATT and CDR2 is SNEGSKA (reference sequence). Here the CDR3 DNA reads TGCAGTGCTAGAGTGGGGGGAAGGAATGAGCAGTTCTTC. Its protein product is CSARVGGRNEQFF.

The chain couples TRBV7-9 to TRBJ2-1; perhaps D is TRBD1 or TRBD2 (6 bases each). The CDR3 consists of 17 residues. V lost 3 bases to trimming and J lost 2 bases, with 17 bases between them. Germline V gene sequence: CDR1 SEHNR, CDR2 FQNEAQ (reference sequence). CDR3: CASSFRGGPLPYNEQFF. CDR3 sequence (DNA): TGTGCCAGCAGCTTTCGAGGGGGGCCCCTCCCCTACAATGAGCAGTTCTTC.